The entry below gives a single TCR beta chain sequence along with its context. The data were taken from a study of early T cells in non-severe SARS-CoV-2 infection. Researchers tagged individual cDNA molecules with unique molecular identifiers. A single record per CDR3 protein comes from TCRdb applying MiXCR to the 5' RACE reads. The sample has about 83,000 distinct CDR3 sequences; 12% to 15% are singletons. Germline V gives CDR1 KGHSH, CDR2 LQKENI. The CDR3 length is 15 residues. V was pared by 4 bases and J by 2 bases, with 11 bases between. The TCR originated in an adult who was a healthcare worker with PCR-confirmed SARS-CoV-2 infection or an uninfected control (not recorded which). Sequenced input: whole blood. J is TRBJ1-4 and V is TRBV18; D possibly corresponds to TRBD1 (5 bases). CDR3 in amino acids: CASSLQGATNEKLFF. In DNA form, the CDR3 reads TGTGCCAGCTCACTCCAAGGGGCCACTAATGAAAAACTGTTTTTT.